This T cell receptor beta chain stems from a study of blood T cell repertoires in COVID-19. As for the study in general: COVID-19 samples from acute and convalescent phases originated in the United States, Italy and Spain. From T cells, B-cell-depleted T cells, or PBMCs came the material, which was cDNA or gDNA.

The CDR3 loop spans 13 amino acids. Germline values: CDR1 MNHNY, CDR2 SVGAGI (reference sequence). Deletions cut 5 bases from V and 3 bases from J, with 7 bases between. This clone was seen once. The authors' processing: The authors estimated nucleated cell counts from reference gene primer amplification. Assay: immunoSEQ multiplex PCR; the TCRdb copy retains only in-frame clones and omits some. The V and J calls and clone size come from that table; D and trimming were worked out from the DNA. The sample has approximately 89,000 clones; about 85% are singletons. The source is an older man with acute or convalescent COVID-19. This chain links TRBV6-6 with TRBJ1-4; D uncertain. The sample was peripheral blood. CDR3 protein: CASSGGANEKLFF. The CDR3 DNA reads TGTGCCAGCAGTGGCGGGGCTAATGAAAAACTGTTTTTT.